The 11 T cell receptor beta chains listed next were all sequenced from one sample in a study of OX40 agonist ivuxolimab in advanced cancers. Libraries were prepared by immunoSEQ multiplex PCR; TCRdb keeps only in-frame clonotypes and omits some of them. The sample carries 30,000 or so clones, 65% to 80% recorded once. Sequences were derived from CD4+ or CD8+ T cells sorted from blood, sampled in a trial of the OX40 agonist ivuxolimab. These receptor sequences come from an adult with an advanced solid tumor such as melanoma, head and neck, liver or kidney cancer.

The chain carries TRBV18 and TRBJ2-1; 7 positions agree with TRBD2. The germline gives CDR1 KGHSH, CDR2 LQKENI. Unmatched junction bases numbered 3, after V lost 6 bases and J lost 7 bases. The CDR3 is 12 residues long. This CDR3 reads CASSKGGNEQFF. The CDR3 region has the DNA TGTGCCAGCTCGAAGGGAGGGAATGAGCAGTTCTTC.

The genes are TRBV6-1 and TRBJ2-1, with 7 bases that match TRBD2. The germline gives CDR1 MNHNS, CDR2 SASEGT. V was pared by 5 bases and J by 9 bases, with 7 bases of the junction left unmatched. The CDR3 is 13 residues long. This chain's CDR3 is CASSLAGGFEQFF. The CDR3 nucleotides read TGTGCCAGCAGTCTTGCCGGGGGGTTTGAGCAGTTCTTC.

This clone has a handful of counts. CDR3 region: CASSETGGQPQHF. In nucleotides, the CDR3 is TGTGCCAGCAGTGAAACCGGGGGTCAGCCCCAGCATTTT. V usage is TRBV2 and J usage is TRBJ1-5; maybe TRBD1 (5 bases). Germline V gene sequence: CDR1 SNHLY, CDR2 FYNNEI. The CDR3 contains 13 residues. Trimming took off 2 bases at V and 6 bases at J, with 8 bases between the two ends.

The V call is TRBV18, the J call TRBJ2-7, with no clear D. CDR3 size: 13 residues. CDR1 is KGHSH, CDR2 LQKENI, per germline. V was shortened by 4 bases and J by 1 base, with 8 bases between the two germline ends. CDR3 bases: TGTGCCAGCTCACTCGAAGCATCCTACGAGCAGTACTTC. Protein: CASSLEASYEQYF.

The chain carries TRBV7-3 and TRBJ1-5; D ambiguous. This CDR3 is built from 14 residues. Trimming shortened V by 6 bases and J by 6 bases, and 15 bases separated the two germline ends. Germline CDR1 is SGHTA and CDR2 is FQGTGA. The CDR3 DNA is TGTGCCAGCAGTTTAGGGCGGTCTATTCAGCCCCAGCATTTT. As protein: CASSLGRSIQPQHF.

The V gene is TRBV13, the J gene TRBJ2-6, with D tentatively TRBD1 (5 bases). Germline loops: CDR1 PRHDT, CDR2 FYEKMQ (reference sequence). The V end was cut by 2 bases, the J end by 0 bases, with 11 bases between. The CDR3 spans 17 residues. The CDR3 DNA sequence: TGTGCCAGCAGCTTACGCTTTCAGGGCTCTGGGGCCAACGTCCTGACTTTC. As protein: CASSLRFQGSGANVLTF.

The gene calls are TRBV5-4 and TRBJ1-6, with 7 bases identical to TRBD1. The J segment lost 0 bases and the V segment lost 3 bases, leaving 3 bases of the junction unmatched. This CDR3 has 16 amino acids. The germline V gene has CDR1 SGHNT and CDR2 YYREEE (reference sequence). CDR3 DNA: TGTGCCAGCAGCTCACAGGGGAGCTCCTATAATTCACCCCTCCACTTT. As protein: CASSSQGSSYNSPLHF.

The genes are TRBV5-8 and TRBJ1-2, with D perhaps TRBD1 (5 bases). The V end lost 4 bases, the J end lost 2 bases, and 9 bases lay between the germline ends. The CDR3 length is 13 residues. Germline V gene data show CDR1 as SGHTS and CDR2 as YDEGEE. DNA for the CDR3: TGTGCCAGCAGCCCGACAGAGAACTATGGCTACACCTTC. It translates to CASSPTENYGYTF.

The rearrangement uses TRBV7-9 and TRBJ2-5; D not certain. Between the trimmed V and J ends, which lost 4 bases and 5 bases, there was a span of 5 bases. The CDR3 is 11 amino acids. Germline V gives CDR1 SEHNR, CDR2 FQNEAQ (reference sequence). The CDR3 nucleotides are TGTGCCAGCAGCTCGGCCGAGACCCAGTACTTC. Its protein product is CASSSAETQYF.

J is TRBJ1-1 and V is TRBV7-2; D unresolved. The V and J ends lost 1 base and 4 bases respectively, with 10 bases between them. Germline V CDR1 and CDR2: SGHTA, FQGNSA. The CDR3 extends over 14 amino acids. CDR3 nucleotides: TGTGCCAGCAGCTTAGTAGGTACAGCCACTGAAGCTTTCTTT. Translated, it gives CASSLVGTATEAFF.

V is TRBV28 and J is TRBJ1-2, with D tentatively TRBD1 (5 bases). CDR3 length: 12 residues. CDR1 and CDR2 (germline): MDHEN, SYDVKM. V dropped 6 bases and J dropped 4 bases, with 9 bases sitting between them. This CDR3 is CASRSDSYGYTF. CDR3 in DNA: TGTGCCAGCAGGTCCGACAGCTATGGCTACACCTTC.